One and the same sample provided the 22 T cell receptor beta chains below, sequenced in a study of cytomegalovirus exposure and HLA in healthy donors. Researchers ran the PCR with 60 Vbeta and 13 Jbeta primers. Method: immunoSEQ multiplex PCR; TCRdb's copy keeps in-frame clones and lacks some. The repertoire holds under 120,000 clones, with about 80% as singletons. Sample: PBMCs. The receptors here all came from a female donor in good health and CMV-seropositive.

V is TRBV7-2 and J is TRBJ1-1; 7 bases agree with TRBD1. The V and J ends lost 2 bases and 5 bases, in that order; junction bases with no gene match: 8. Germline CDR1 reads SGHTA; CDR2 reads FQGNSA. The CDR3 sequence is 15 residues long. In nucleotides, the CDR3 is TGTGCCAGCAGCTTAAGTTCAGGGGGATGGACTGAAGCTTTCTTT. Translation gives CASSLSSGGWTEAFF.

The CDR3 region has the DNA TGCGCCAGCAGGCCGGGGCCGGGGACTAATCAGCCCCAGCATTTT. Protein product: CASRPGPGTNQPQHF. The chain couples TRBV5-1 to TRBJ1-5; maybe TRBD1 (5 bases). V lost 5 bases to trimming and J lost 4 bases, with 16 bases between them. The CDR3 is 15 amino acids. Germline lookup yields CDR1 SGHRS and CDR2 YFSETQ.

The V call is TRBV11-2, the J call TRBJ2-1; 9 positions agree with TRBD1. Germline loops: CDR1 SGHAT, CDR2 FQNNGV. The CDR3 extends over 15 amino acids. After removal of 1 base from V and 8 bases from J, the junction contained 6 bases not matched to a gene. The CDR3 nucleotides read TGTGCCAGCAGCTTAGGGGGGACAGGGTTCCATGAGCAGTTCTTC. Translation gives CASSLGGTGFHEQFF.

The chain recombines TRBV7-2 with TRBJ2-1; 9 positions agree with TRBD2. Germline-derived CDR1 and CDR2 are SGHTA and FQGNSA. This CDR3 is built from 17 residues. Losses at the gene ends were 3 bases for V and 2 bases for J; bases not matched to a gene: 8. The CDR3 DNA sequence: TGTGCCAGCAGCTTCGGCGGGAGGGCCGGGACCTACAATGAGCAGTTCTTC. As protein: CASSFGGRAGTYNEQFF. Complete variable domain (other parts from reference TRBV7-2 and TRBJ2-1): GAGVSQSPSNKVTEKGKDVELRCDPISGHTALYWYRQSLGQGLEFLIYFQGNSAPDKSGLPSDRFSAERTGGSVSTLTIQRTQQEDSAVYLCASSFGGRAGTYNEQFFGPGTRLTVL.

CDR3 region: CSVVRGDRRYNEQFF. The CDR3 DNA reads TGCAGCGTCGTGAGGGGAGACAGGCGCTACAATGAGCAGTTCTTC. This sequence joins TRBV29-1 and TRBJ2-1, with a possible D match to TRBD1 (6 bases). Trimming shortened V by 6 bases and J by 3 bases, and 18 bases separated the two germline ends. Germline V gene lookup returns CDR1 SQVTM and CDR2 ANQGSEA. This CDR3 has 15 amino acids.

This chain's CDR3 is CASIRQYMGEQYF. For the CDR3, the DNA is TGCGCCAGCATCCGACAGTACATGGGCGAGCAGTACTTC. The chain combines TRBV23-1 with TRBJ2-7, with D possibly TRBD1 on 5 matching bases. TRBV23-1 has ORF status, its function being uncertain. Trimming stripped 7 bases from V and 6 bases from J, with 16 bases between. The CDR3 length is 13 residues.

This chain connects TRBV28 to TRBJ1-2, with D unclear. This CDR3 is 15 amino acids long. The V end was cut by 2 bases, the J end by 8 bases, with 18 bases between. CDR1 is MDHEN, CDR2 SYDVKM, per germline. CDR3 nucleotides: TGTGCCAGCAGTTTAAGGTACCTCCCGGGAGGAGGCTACACCTTC. Residues: CASSLRYLPGGGYTF.

This rearrangement joins TRBV27 to TRBJ2-5; D may be TRBD1 (5 bases). This CDR3 is built from 14 residues. Trimming cost V 5 bases and J 5 bases, with 15 bases left between them. Germline values: CDR1 MNHEY, CDR2 SMNVEV (reference sequence). DNA of the CDR3: TGTGCCAGCAGTCATGGACACGGCCCGGAGACCCAGTACTTC. Amino acid sequence: CASSHGHGPETQYF.

The J gene is TRBJ1-2, the V gene TRBV28, with 7 bases fitting TRBD1. Trimming at V came to 4 bases and at J to 3 bases, leaving 2 bases not matched to a gene. CDR1 and CDR2 from the germline V gene are MDHEN and SYDVKM. The CDR3 runs 13 residues. This CDR3 is CASSSQGYYGYTF. In DNA form, the CDR3 reads TGTGCCAGCAGTTCACAGGGGTACTATGGCTACACCTTC.

The chain recombines TRBV6-1 with TRBJ2-7; tentative D call: TRBD1 (6 bases). Germline V gene sequence: CDR1 MNHNS, CDR2 SASEGT. The germline V and J ends were trimmed by 4 bases and 6 bases, with 10 bases remaining between them. The CDR3 has 12 residues. For the CDR3, the DNA is TGTGCCAGCAGTGCATACAGGGTCGAGCAGTACTTC. Translated: CASSAYRVEQYF.

This clone occurred once. The V gene is TRBV9, the J gene TRBJ2-1; weak D call: TRBD1 (6 bases). This CDR3 region has 15 residues. The germline V and J ends were trimmed by 0 bases and 8 bases, with 15 bases remaining between them. Germline CDR1 reads SGDLS; CDR2 reads YYNGEE. The CDR3 region is CASSVGGRGMDEQFF. The CDR3 nucleotides are TGTGCCAGCAGCGTAGGGGGCAGGGGAATGGATGAGCAGTTCTTC. The full variable domain, with the rest looked up from reference TRBV9 and TRBJ2-1, is DSGVTQTPKHLITATGQRVTLRCSPRSGDLSVYWYQQSLDQGLQFLIQYYNGEERAKGNILERFSAQQFPDLHSELNLSSLELGDSALYFCASSVGGRGMDEQFFGPGTRLTVL.

This clone was seen a few times. J is TRBJ2-1 and V is TRBV7-9, with 14 positions matching TRBD2. From germline, CDR1 is SEHNR and CDR2 FQNEAQ (reference sequence). Losses at the gene ends were 6 bases for V and 6 bases for J; bases not matched to a gene: 4. This CDR3 contains 15 residues. DNA of the CDR3: TGTGCCAGCAGTCTGACTAGCGGGAGGGCCAATGAGCAGTTCTTC. Its translation is CASSLTSGRANEQFF.

This chain connects TRBV29-1 to TRBJ2-1; tentatively, D is TRBD1 (6 bases). CDR3 length: 12 residues. The germline V and J ends were trimmed by 3 bases and 10 bases, with 13 bases remaining between them. Germline assignment: CDR1 SQVTM and CDR2 ANQGSEA. The DNA for the CDR3 is TGCAGCGTTGACGGGGACACCCGCGAGCAGTTCTTC. Amino acid sequence: CSVDGDTREQFF.

CDR3 sequence reads: CSVDGRDRQETQYF. For the CDR3, the DNA is TGCAGCGTTGACGGCCGGGACAGACAAGAGACCCAGTACTTC. V is TRBV29-1 and J is TRBJ2-5; the match to TRBD1 covers 7 bases. Trimming took 3 bases from V and 2 from J; bases not matched to a gene: 6. CDR3 length: 14 amino acids. Per the germline V gene, CDR1 is SQVTM and CDR2 is ANQGSEA.

The genes are TRBV6-5 and TRBJ1-4, with 7 bases lining up with TRBD1. There are 15 residues in the CDR3. The germline V gene has CDR1 MNHEY and CDR2 SVGAGI. V was pared by 6 bases and J by 4 bases, with 8 bases of the junction left unmatched. The CDR3, as DNA: TGTGCCAGCAGCGACGCGGGACAGATTAATGAAAAACTGTTTTTT. Protein sequence: CASSDAGQINEKLFF.

This clone has just one count. The V and J genes are TRBV4-3 and TRBJ1-1, with D possibly matching TRBD1 (6 bases). V dropped 4 bases and J dropped 5 bases, with 17 bases sitting between them. Per germline, CDR1 LGHNA and CDR2 YSLEER. This CDR3 comprises 15 residues. The CDR3 DNA reads TGCGCCAGCAGCCGCCAAGATACAGGGCGGACTGAAGCTTTCTTT. Its protein is CASSRQDTGRTEAFF.

The chain employs TRBV2 and TRBJ1-5; weak D call: TRBD1 (6 bases). The germline V gene has CDR1 SNHLY and CDR2 FYNNEI. The CDR3 length is 13 residues. Trimming removed 5 bases at V and 9 bases at J, with 14 bases between. The CDR3 DNA follows: TGTGCCAGCAGTCCTATTACAGGGCGGCCCCAGCATTTT. It translates to CASSPITGRPQHF.

The chain carries TRBV7-2 and TRBJ2-7; D is unresolved. The CDR3 loop spans 15 amino acids. The germline V gene has CDR1 SGHTA and CDR2 FQGNSA. Trimming pared 1 base from V and 0 bases from J, leaving 10 bases between. The CDR3 protein is CASSLEAGLSYEQYF. CDR3 nucleotide sequence: TGTGCCAGCAGCTTAGAGGCAGGTCTCTCCTACGAGCAGTACTTC.

The V call is TRBV7-2, the J call TRBJ1-2; D perhaps matches TRBD1 (6 bases). Trimming stripped 4 bases from V and 7 bases from J, with 16 bases between. Germline-derived CDR1 and CDR2 are SGHTA and FQGNSA. The CDR3 has 14 amino acids. The CDR3 protein is CASSYRRGGFGYTF. CDR3 in DNA: TGTGCCAGCAGCTATCGTAGGGGGGGCTTTGGCTACACCTTC.

Worth noting for this clone: Within the sample, other DNA sequences also encode this same CDR3. This rearrangement joins TRBV6-5 to TRBJ1-1; TRBD1 aligns across 8 bases. V shed 5 bases, J shed 1 base, and the junction held 3 bases outside the gene matches. The CDR3 has 14 amino acids. CDR1 and CDR2 (germline): MNHEY, SVGAGI. The CDR3 nucleotides read TGTGCCAGCAGTCAAGACAGGGGGAACACTGAAGCTTTCTTT. This encodes CASSQDRGNTEAFF.

This clone was recorded once. V and J are TRBV5-6 and TRBJ2-3, with a possible D match to TRBD2 (6 bases). Trimming took off 2 bases at V and 2 bases at J, with 9 bases between the two ends. Germline V gives CDR1 SGHDT, CDR2 YYEEEE. This CDR3 contains 14 residues. The CDR3 is CASSFGGYTDTQYF. The CDR3 DNA is TGTGCCAGCAGCTTTGGGGGGTACACAGATACGCAGTATTTT.

The V gene is TRBV9, the J gene TRBJ1-2; tentatively, D is TRBD1 (6 bases). V lost 5 bases to trimming and J lost 3 bases, with 17 bases between them. The germline V gene encodes CDR1 SGDLS and CDR2 YYNGEE. The CDR3 extends over 15 amino acids. CDR3 in amino acids: CASRDPQGPDYGYTF. The CDR3 DNA reads TGTGCCAGCAGGGACCCACAGGGACCGGACTATGGCTACACCTTC.